Sequencing of this T cell receptor (beta chain) was carried out in a study of blood T cell repertoires in COVID-19. About the study: PBMCs, B-cell-depleted T cells, or T cells provided the cDNA or gDNA that made up the material.

This clone showed up just once. Enrolment of Seattle patients took place during active infection, and they were followed longitudinally. Germline CDR1 reads MGHDK; CDR2 reads SYGVNS. The V segment lost 6 bases and the J segment 6 bases; nucleotides outside the gene matches: 5. The CDR3 has 13 amino acids. As processed by the authors: Counts of nucleated cells, estimated from reference gene primer amplification, were obtained. Repertoires were generated with immunoSEQ multiplex PCR, while TCRdb's copy carries only in-frame clones and drops some. Clone size and the V and J calls come from that table; the DNA yielded D and trimming. This table holds about 69,000 clones, 84% found once.

Sequencing was performed on peripheral blood. This chain joins TRBV25-1 and TRBJ2-1, with 7 bases matching TRBD2. This receptor was taken from a man aged 45 to 65 with COVID-19, enrolled during active disease. The CDR3 coding sequence is TGTGCCAGCAGCTTTCCGGGAGGCAATGAGCAGTTCTTC. Its protein product is CASSFPGGNEQFF.